The 26 T cell receptor beta chains reported below all come from one sample, sequenced in a study of blood T cell repertoires in COVID-19. Assay: immunoSEQ multiplex PCR; the TCRdb copy retains only in-frame clones and omits some. The repertoire consists of 380,000 or so clones, with roughly 86% occurring once and the leading ten covering approximately 1.3%. The specimen sequenced was PBMCs or T cells enriched from blood (not recorded which). These receptors were obtained from a man aged 30 to 45 who had recovered from COVID-19.

The CDR3: CASRAGTWGMGGETQYF. In nucleotides, the CDR3 is TGTGCCAGCCGGGCCGGGACCTGGGGTATGGGGGGAGAGACCCAGTACTTC. The chain joins TRBV2 to TRBJ2-5; perhaps TRBD2 as D (6 bases). V dropped 8 bases and J dropped 4 bases, with 26 bases sitting between them. CDR3 length: 17 residues. Germline CDR1 SNHLY, CDR2 FYNNEI.

V and J are TRBV9 and TRBJ2-5, with D unresolved. Trimming stripped 0 bases from V and 3 bases from J, with 15 bases between. This CDR3 has 16 residues. CDR1 and CDR2 from the germline V gene are SGDLS and YYNGEE. In DNA, the CDR3 is TGTGCCAGCAGCGTAGCTACGAGTATTACGAAAGAGACCCAGTACTTC. It specifies CASSVATSITKETQYF.

V is TRBV5-1 and J is TRBJ2-1; possible D gene TRBD2, 6 bases. Trimming shortened V by 5 bases and J by 4 bases, and 16 bases separated the two germline ends. Germline values: CDR1 SGHRS, CDR2 YFSETQ. The CDR3 is made up of 15 amino acids. The chain's CDR3 is CASSLRDFPYNEQFF. DNA of the CDR3: TGCGCCAGCAGTCTGAGGGACTTTCCATACAATGAGCAGTTCTTC.

This chain joins TRBV12-3 or TRBV12-4 and TRBJ2-1; unclear D gene. V was clipped by 3 bases and J by 8 bases, with 8 bases between them. The length of the CDR3 is 12 residues. The CDR3 loop reads CASSFLIDEQFF. The CDR3 DNA is TGTGCCAGCAGTTTTCTTATCGATGAGCAGTTCTTC.

The V call is TRBV2, the J call TRBJ1-1; D is possibly TRBD1 (6 bases). Germline CDR1 reads SNHLY; CDR2 reads FYNNEI. The germline V and J ends were trimmed by 8 bases and 1 base, with 14 bases remaining between them. There are 14 residues in the CDR3. This chain's CDR3 is CASGVLTGNTEAFF. The CDR3, as DNA: TGTGCCAGCGGGGTCCTGACAGGGAACACTGAAGCTTTCTTT.

The genes are TRBV10-3 and TRBJ1-1, with D perhaps matching TRBD1 (5 bases). Germline V CDR1 and CDR2: ENHRY, SYGVKD. This CDR3 has 15 residues. The V end was cut by 7 bases, the J end by 1 base, with 16 bases between. CDR3 bases: TGTGCCATCATGTCGGGTCCCGGGGGGAACACTGAAGCTTTCTTT. Protein: CAIMSGPGGNTEAFF.

The V call is TRBV11-2, the J call TRBJ1-1; D perhaps matches TRBD1 (5 bases). The CDR3 length is 15 residues. Between the trimmed V and J ends, which lost 0 bases and 0 bases, there was a span of 8 bases. Germline CDR1 SGHAT, CDR2 FQNNGV. The CDR3, as DNA: TGTGCCAGCAGCTTAGAAGGGGTATTGAACACTGAAGCTTTCTTT. Amino acids: CASSLEGVLNTEAFF.

The DNA for the CDR3 is TGTGCCAGCCAGGGGAATTTCGCAGATACGCAGTATTTT. Translation gives CASQGNFADTQYF. V usage is TRBV27 and J usage is TRBJ2-3, with D perhaps matching TRBD1 (6 bases). Germline loops: CDR1 MNHEY, CDR2 SMNVEV (reference sequence). The germline V and J ends were trimmed by 8 bases and 4 bases, with 13 bases remaining between them. The CDR3 extends over 13 amino acids.

This chain joins TRBV5-5 and TRBJ2-1, with D possibly TRBD1 on 6 matching bases. The CDR3 contains 16 residues. CDR1 is SGHKS and CDR2 is YYEKEE in the germline V gene (reference sequence). With 5 bases removed from V and 1 base from J, the gap between germline ends came to 16 bases. CDR3 DNA: TGTGCCAGCAGAACCCCGGGACATAAGTCCTACAATGAGCAGTTCTTC. Amino acid sequence: CASRTPGHKSYNEQFF.

The chain uses TRBV11-3 and TRBJ2-2; D is undetermined. The CDR3 spans 14 residues. Deletions cut 3 bases from V and 0 bases from J, with 5 bases between. Germline values: CDR1 SGHNT, CDR2 YENEEA. The CDR3 coding sequence is TGTGCCAGCAGCTTGGCAGCGAACACCGGGGAGCTGTTTTTT. This encodes CASSLAANTGELFF.

CDR3 in amino acids: CASSYRLAGGPGEQFF. Here the CDR3 DNA reads TGTGCCAGCAGTTACCGCCTAGCGGGGGGGCCTGGTGAGCAGTTCTTC. The rearrangement joins TRBV6-2 or TRBV6-3 to TRBJ2-1, with TRBD2 matching 12 bases. The CDR3 is 16 amino acids. CDR1 and CDR2 (germline): MNHEY, SVGEGT. Trimming took 2 bases from V and 9 from J; bases not matched to a gene: 8.

This sequence joins TRBV4-3 and TRBJ1-3; no firm D call. CDR1 and CDR2 from the germline V gene are LGHNA and YSLEER. This CDR3 contains 16 residues. Trimming cost V 0 bases and J 0 bases, with 9 bases left between them. The CDR3 DNA is TGCGCCAGCAGCCAAGACCTTTCGAGCTCTGGAAACACCATATATTTT. Protein: CASSQDLSSSGNTIYF.

The chain uses TRBV18 and TRBJ1-6, with D unresolved. CDR1 is KGHSH and CDR2 is LQKENI in the germline V gene. This CDR3 is 14 amino acids long. Between the trimmed V and J ends, which lost 3 bases and 10 bases, there was a span of 13 bases. The CDR3 DNA reads as TGTGCCAGCTCACCGAGGGAGTGGTGGTCACCCCTCCACTTT. Encoded protein: CASSPREWWSPLHF.

CDR3 protein: CASSPGTEGGYTF. Written as DNA, the CDR3 is TGTGCCAGCAGCCCGGGGACAGAAGGCGGCTACACCTTC. The chain links TRBV3-1 (or the pseudogene TRBV3-2) to TRBJ1-2, with 7 bases lining up with TRBD1. This CDR3 contains 13 residues. With V trimmed by 4 bases and J by 8 bases, 7 bases remained unmatched. Germline CDR1 reads LGHDT; CDR2 reads YNNKEL (reference sequence).

The chain is built from TRBV29-1 and TRBJ2-7; D not certain. CDR3 length: 14 residues. Per the germline V gene, CDR1 is SQVTM and CDR2 is ANQGSEA. Trimming took off 0 bases at V and 0 bases at J, with 9 bases between the two ends. CDR3 protein: CSVEDQKFSYEQYF. In DNA form, the CDR3 reads TGCAGCGTTGAAGATCAGAAATTCTCCTACGAGCAGTACTTC.

The genes are TRBV28 and TRBJ2-5; TRBD1 aligns across 8 bases. The V segment lost 7 bases and the J segment 5 bases; nucleotides outside the gene matches: 6. This CDR3 spans 13 amino acids. Germline CDR1 and CDR2: MDHEN and SYDVKM. The CDR3 DNA sequence: TGTGCCAGCATCACAGGGGGTGGGGAGACCCAGTACTTC. As protein: CASITGGGETQYF. Full variable domain (remainder filled in from reference TRBV28 and TRBJ2-5): DVKVTQSSRYLVKRTGEKVFLECVQDMDHENMFWYRQDPGLGLRLIYFSYDVKMKEKGDIPEGYSVSREKKERFSLILESASTNQTSMYLCASITGGGETQYFGPGTRLLVL.

The chain links TRBV5-4 to TRBJ2-7, with 9 bases fitting TRBD1. The CDR3 runs 14 residues. Germline assignment: CDR1 SGHNT and CDR2 YYREEE (reference sequence). Losses at the gene ends were 4 bases for V and 6 bases for J; bases not matched to a gene: 8. CDR3 coding DNA: TGTGCCAGCAGCCCGAGGACAGGGGCGGCCGAGCAGTACTTC. Protein: CASSPRTGAAEQYF.

The chain recombines TRBV6-1 with TRBJ1-5, with no clear D. The CDR3 has 16 residues. Germline V gene data show CDR1 as MNHNS and CDR2 as SASEGT. Between the trimmed V and J ends, which lost 1 base and 0 bases, there was a span of 10 bases. CDR3 nucleotides: TGTGCCAGCAGTGAAGGGGCAGGCTATAGCAATCAGCCCCAGCATTTT. It is translated as CASSEGAGYSNQPQHF.

The rearrangement links TRBV6-1 to TRBJ2-1, with TRBD1 as a possible D gene (6 bases). Germline V gene data show CDR1 as MNHNS and CDR2 as SASEGT. The CDR3 length is 15 residues. Trimming removed 2 bases at V and 5 bases at J, with 13 bases between. CDR3 in amino acids: CASSEWGTPDNEQFF. In DNA form, the CDR3 reads TGTGCCAGCAGTGAATGGGGGACACCAGACAATGAGCAGTTCTTC.

The rearrangement uses TRBV19 and TRBJ1-2; 7 bases align to TRBD1. The length of the CDR3 is 16 residues. In germline, CDR1 is LNHDA, CDR2 SQIVND (reference sequence). Trimming cost V 6 bases and J 4 bases; bases outside gene matches: 14. CDR3 residues: CASRPDRLSRGYGYTF. CDR3 in DNA: TGTGCCAGTAGACCGGACAGGTTATCAAGGGGCTATGGCTACACCTTC.

This chain links TRBV7-2 with TRBJ1-3; D perhaps matches TRBD1 (5 bases). With 0 bases removed from V and 0 bases from J, the gap between germline ends came to 15 bases. Germline CDR1 and CDR2: SGHTA and FQGNSA. The CDR3 consists of 18 residues. The CDR3 spells CASSLAVLQANSGNTIYF. CDR3 nucleotide sequence: TGTGCCAGCAGCTTAGCAGTACTACAGGCAAACTCTGGAAACACCATATATTTT.

The genes are TRBV2 and TRBJ1-1; no clear D. Trimming removed 7 bases at V and 8 bases at J, with 14 bases between. Per the germline V gene, CDR1 is SNHLY and CDR2 is FYNNEI. The CDR3 totals 12 residues. In DNA, the CDR3 is TGTGCCAGCATTGATTCGAGGATCGAAGCTTTCTTT. The encoded protein is CASIDSRIEAFF.

This clone turned up a few times. The chain carries TRBV5-4 and TRBJ2-2, with 9 positions matching TRBD2. CDR1 and CDR2 (germline): SGHNT, YYREEE (reference sequence). J gave up 4 bases and V 4 bases, and 5 bases lay outside the gene matches. This CDR3 is built from 15 residues. The CDR3 sequence: CASSQSGGFTGELFF. DNA of the CDR3: TGTGCCAGCAGCCAAAGCGGGGGGTTCACCGGGGAGCTGTTTTTT.

Worth noting for this clone: The sample carries other DNA sequences with the same CDR3. The chain is built from TRBV5-1 and TRBJ1-2; TRBD1 matches at 7 bases. Trimming at V came to 0 bases and at J to 8 bases, leaving 4 bases not matched to a gene. Per germline, CDR1 SGHRS and CDR2 YFSETQ. The CDR3 contains 13 residues. The CDR3 loop is CASSLGGGEGYTF. The DNA of the CDR3 is TGCGCCAGCAGCTTGGGAGGGGGCGAGGGCTACACCTTC.

The J gene is TRBJ2-1, the V gene TRBV9; 11 bases align to TRBD2. The CDR3 runs to 17 residues. Germline loops: CDR1 SGDLS, CDR2 YYNGEE. V dropped 0 bases and J dropped 7; count of bases not matched to a gene: 9. CDR3 nucleotide sequence: TGTGCCAGCAGCGTAGTACCTAGCGGGGGGTCTGGTAATGAGCAGTTCTTC. Translating it yields CASSVVPSGGSGNEQFF.

The rearrangement links TRBV19 to TRBJ1-1; D is undetermined. The length of the CDR3 is 14 residues. Germline CDR1 is LNHDA and CDR2 is SQIVND (reference sequence). Trimming cost V 6 bases and J 0 bases, with 11 bases left between them. The CDR3 coding sequence is TGTGCCAGTAGCCCCTCTAACCTGAACACTGAAGCTTTCTTT. As protein: CASSPSNLNTEAFF.